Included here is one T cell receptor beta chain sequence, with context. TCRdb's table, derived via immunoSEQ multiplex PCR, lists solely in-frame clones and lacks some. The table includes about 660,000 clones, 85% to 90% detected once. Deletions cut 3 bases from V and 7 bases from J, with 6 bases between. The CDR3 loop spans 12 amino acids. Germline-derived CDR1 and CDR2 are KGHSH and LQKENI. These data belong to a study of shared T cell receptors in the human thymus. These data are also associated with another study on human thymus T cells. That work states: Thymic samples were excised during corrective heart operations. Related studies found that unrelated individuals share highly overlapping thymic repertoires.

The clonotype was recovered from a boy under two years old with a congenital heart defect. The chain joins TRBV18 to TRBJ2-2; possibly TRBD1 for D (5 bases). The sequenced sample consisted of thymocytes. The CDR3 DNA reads TGTGCCAGCTCACCTGGACACGGGGAGCTGTTTTTT. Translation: CASSPGHGELFF.